This TCR beta chain is drawn from a study of B cell selection in AIRE deficiency. The germline V and J ends were trimmed by 2 bases and 0 bases, with 5 bases remaining between them. There are 14 residues in the CDR3. Germline-derived CDR1 and CDR2 are SGHTA and FQGNSA. Profiled with immunoSEQ multiplex PCR; TCRdb holds only in-frame clones, not every one. The table has about a thousand clones, 82% seen once. The sorted conventional CD4 T cells were gated as CD4+CD127+. The receptor's source is a human donor with AIRE deficiency. The sample comprised conventional CD4+ T cells sorted from PBMCs. V and J are TRBV7-2 and TRBJ1-5; D is uncertain. In nucleotides, the CDR3 is TGTGCCAGCAGCTTACATAATAGCAATCAGCCCCAGCATTTT. Amino acids: CASSLHNSNQPQHF. Variable domain in full (rest from reference TRBV7-2 and TRBJ1-5): GAGVSQSPSNKVTEKGKDVELRCDPISGHTALYWYRQSLGQGLEFLIYFQGNSAPDKSGLPSDRFSAERTGGSVSTLTIQRTQQEDSAVYLCASSLHNSNQPQHFGDGTRLSIL.